This TCR beta chain was retrieved from a study of blood T cell repertoires in COVID-19. Study-level information: The United States, Italy and Spain were the sources of the acute and convalescent COVID-19 samples.

The V gene's germline CDR1 is SGHAT and CDR2 FQDESV (reference sequence). The CDR3 extends over 13 amino acids. V was shortened by 4 bases and J by 8 bases, with 14 bases between the two germline ends. Those enrolled, adults aged roughly 18 to 89 years, came from fewer than 25 US areas. Only in-frame clones appear in the TCRdb table, and some are missing; sequencing was by immunoSEQ multiplex PCR. The table includes 200,000 to 250,000 clones, around 85% detected once. Material for sequencing was PBMCs or T cells enriched from blood (not recorded which). The chain is built from TRBV11-1 and TRBJ1-2, with D unclear. The receptor comes from a woman between 35 and 50 years old with acute COVID-19. CDR3 amino acids: CASSSGVLKGYTF. The CDR3 DNA reads TGTGCCAGCAGCTCTGGAGTCTTGAAAGGCTACACCTTC. The full variable domain, rest sourced from reference TRBV11-1 and TRBJ1-2, is EAEVAQSPRYKITEKSQAVAFWCDPISGHATLYWYRQILGQGPELLVQFQDESVVDDSQLPKDRFSAERLKGVDSTLKIQPAELGDSAMYLCASSSGVLKGYTFGSGTRLTVV.